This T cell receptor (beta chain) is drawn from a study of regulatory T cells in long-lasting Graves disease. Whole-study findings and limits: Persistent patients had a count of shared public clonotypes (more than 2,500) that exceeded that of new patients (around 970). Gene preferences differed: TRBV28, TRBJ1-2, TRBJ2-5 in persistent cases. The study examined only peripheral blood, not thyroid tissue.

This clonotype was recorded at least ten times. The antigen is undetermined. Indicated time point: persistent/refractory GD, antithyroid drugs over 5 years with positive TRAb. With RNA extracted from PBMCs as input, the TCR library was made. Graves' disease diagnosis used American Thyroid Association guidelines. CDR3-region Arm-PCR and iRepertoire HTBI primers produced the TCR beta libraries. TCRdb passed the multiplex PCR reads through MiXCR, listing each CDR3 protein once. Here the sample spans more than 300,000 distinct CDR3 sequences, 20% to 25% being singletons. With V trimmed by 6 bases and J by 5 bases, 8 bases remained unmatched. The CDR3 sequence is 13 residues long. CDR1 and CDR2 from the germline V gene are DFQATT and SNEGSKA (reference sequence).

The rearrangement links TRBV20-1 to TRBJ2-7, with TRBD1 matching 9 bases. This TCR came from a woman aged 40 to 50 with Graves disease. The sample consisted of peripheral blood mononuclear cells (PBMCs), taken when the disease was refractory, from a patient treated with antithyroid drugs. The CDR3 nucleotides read TGCAGTGCCGAACCGGGACAGGGACACGAGCAGTACTTC. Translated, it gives CSAEPGQGHEQYF.